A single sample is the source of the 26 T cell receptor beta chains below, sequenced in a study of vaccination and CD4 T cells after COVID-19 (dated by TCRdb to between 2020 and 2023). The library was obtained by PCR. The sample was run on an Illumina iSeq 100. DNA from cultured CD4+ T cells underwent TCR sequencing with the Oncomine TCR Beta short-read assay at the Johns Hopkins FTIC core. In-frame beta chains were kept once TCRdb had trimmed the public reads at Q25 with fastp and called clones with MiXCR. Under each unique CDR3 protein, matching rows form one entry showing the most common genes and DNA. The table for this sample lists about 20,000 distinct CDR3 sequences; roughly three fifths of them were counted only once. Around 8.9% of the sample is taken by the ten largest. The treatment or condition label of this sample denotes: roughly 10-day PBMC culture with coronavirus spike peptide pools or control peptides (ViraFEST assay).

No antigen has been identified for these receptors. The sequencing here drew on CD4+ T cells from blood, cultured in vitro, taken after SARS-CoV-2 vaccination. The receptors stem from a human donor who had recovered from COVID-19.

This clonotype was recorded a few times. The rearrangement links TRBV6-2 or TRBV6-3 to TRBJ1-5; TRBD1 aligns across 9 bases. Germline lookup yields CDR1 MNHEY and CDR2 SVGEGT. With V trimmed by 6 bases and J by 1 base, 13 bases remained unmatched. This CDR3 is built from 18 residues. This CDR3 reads CASSKSRTGALSNQPQHF. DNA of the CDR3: TGTGCCAGCAGCAAAAGTCGGACAGGGGCCTTAAGCAATCAGCCCCAGCATTTT.

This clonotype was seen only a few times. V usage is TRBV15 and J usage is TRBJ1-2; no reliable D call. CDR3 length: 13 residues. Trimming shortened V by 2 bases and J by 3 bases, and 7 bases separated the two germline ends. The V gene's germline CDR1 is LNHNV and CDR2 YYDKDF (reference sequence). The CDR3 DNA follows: TGTGCCACCAGCAGAACTCGATACTATGGCTACACCTTC. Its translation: CATSRTRYYGYTF.

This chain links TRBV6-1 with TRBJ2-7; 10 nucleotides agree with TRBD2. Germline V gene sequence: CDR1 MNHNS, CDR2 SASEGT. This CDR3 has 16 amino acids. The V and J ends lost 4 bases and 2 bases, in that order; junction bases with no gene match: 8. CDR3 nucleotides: TGTGCCAGCAGTGCCCCGACTAGCGGGTCCACCTACGAGCAGTACTTC. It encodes CASSAPTSGSTYEQYF.

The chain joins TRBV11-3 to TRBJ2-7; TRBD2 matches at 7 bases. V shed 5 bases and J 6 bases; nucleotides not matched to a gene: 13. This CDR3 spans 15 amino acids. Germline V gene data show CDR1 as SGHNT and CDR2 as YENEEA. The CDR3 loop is CASSRWGGGMVEQYF. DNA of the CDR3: TGTGCCAGCAGCCGTTGGGGGGGAGGGATGGTCGAGCAGTACTTC. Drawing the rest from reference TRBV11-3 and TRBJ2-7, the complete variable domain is EAGVVQSPRYKIIEKKQPVAFWCNPISGHNTLYWYLQNLGQGPELLIRYENEEAVDDSQLPKDRFSAERLKGVDSTLKIQPAELGDSAVYLCASSRWGGGMVEQYFGPGTRLTVT.

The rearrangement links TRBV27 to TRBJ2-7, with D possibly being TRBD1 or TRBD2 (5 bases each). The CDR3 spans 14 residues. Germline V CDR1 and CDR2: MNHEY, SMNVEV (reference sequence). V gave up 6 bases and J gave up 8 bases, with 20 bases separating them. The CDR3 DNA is TGTGCCAGCAGCACACCGGGACCCTCGTTGAAGCAGTACTTC. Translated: CASSTPGPSLKQYF.

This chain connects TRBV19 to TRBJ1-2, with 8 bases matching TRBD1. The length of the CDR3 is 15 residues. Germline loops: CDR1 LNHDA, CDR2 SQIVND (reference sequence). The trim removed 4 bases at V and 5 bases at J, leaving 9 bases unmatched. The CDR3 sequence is CASSTLRDRSYGYTF. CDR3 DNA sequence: TGTGCCAGTAGTACCCTCCGGGACAGGAGTTATGGCTACACCTTC.

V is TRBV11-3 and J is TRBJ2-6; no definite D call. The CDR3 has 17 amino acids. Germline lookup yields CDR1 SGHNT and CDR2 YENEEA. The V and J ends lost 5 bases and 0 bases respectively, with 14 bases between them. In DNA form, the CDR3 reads TGTGCCAGCAGCGAAAGGATTACCAACTCTGGGGCCAACGTCCTGACTTTC. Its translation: CASSERITNSGANVLTF.

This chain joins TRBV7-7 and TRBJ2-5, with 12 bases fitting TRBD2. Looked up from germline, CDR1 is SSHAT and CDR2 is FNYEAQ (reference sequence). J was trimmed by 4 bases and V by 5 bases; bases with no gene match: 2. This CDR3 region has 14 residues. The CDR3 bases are TGTGCCAGCAGCCCGACTAGCGGGAGAGAGACCCAGTACTTC. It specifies CASSPTSGRETQYF.

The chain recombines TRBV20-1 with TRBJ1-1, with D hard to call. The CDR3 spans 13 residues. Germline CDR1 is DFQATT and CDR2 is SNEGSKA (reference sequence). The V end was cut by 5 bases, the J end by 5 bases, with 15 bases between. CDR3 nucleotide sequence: TGCAGTGCTGCCAGTAGGCGCCGGACTGAAGCTTTCTTT. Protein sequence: CSAASRRRTEAFF.

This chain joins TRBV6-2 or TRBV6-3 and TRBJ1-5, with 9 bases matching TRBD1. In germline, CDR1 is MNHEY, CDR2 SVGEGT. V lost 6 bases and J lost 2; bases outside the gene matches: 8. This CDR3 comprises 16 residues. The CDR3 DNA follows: TGTGCCAGCAGATTATCTGGGGACAGGGGCAATCAGCCCCAGCATTTT. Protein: CASRLSGDRGNQPQHF.

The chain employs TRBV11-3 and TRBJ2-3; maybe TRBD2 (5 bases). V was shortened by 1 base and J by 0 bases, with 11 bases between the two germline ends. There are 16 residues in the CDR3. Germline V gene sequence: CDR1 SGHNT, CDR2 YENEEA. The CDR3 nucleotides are TGTGCCAGCAGCTTAGGTATAGCGCCGAGCACAGATACGCAGTATTTT. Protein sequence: CASSLGIAPSTDTQYF.

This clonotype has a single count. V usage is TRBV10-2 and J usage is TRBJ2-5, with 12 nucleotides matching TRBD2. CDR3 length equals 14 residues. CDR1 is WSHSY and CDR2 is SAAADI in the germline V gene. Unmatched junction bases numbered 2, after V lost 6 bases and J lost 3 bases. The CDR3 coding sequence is TGCGCCAGCAGAGGACTAGCGGGGAAAGAGACCCAGTACTTC. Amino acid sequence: CASRGLAGKETQYF.

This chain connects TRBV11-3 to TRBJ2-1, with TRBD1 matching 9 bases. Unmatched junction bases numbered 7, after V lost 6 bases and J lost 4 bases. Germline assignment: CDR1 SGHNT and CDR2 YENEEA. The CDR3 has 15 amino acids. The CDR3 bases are TGTGCCAGCAGTCCAATACAGGGGGCTTACAATGAGCAGTTCTTC. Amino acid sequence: CASSPIQGAYNEQFF.

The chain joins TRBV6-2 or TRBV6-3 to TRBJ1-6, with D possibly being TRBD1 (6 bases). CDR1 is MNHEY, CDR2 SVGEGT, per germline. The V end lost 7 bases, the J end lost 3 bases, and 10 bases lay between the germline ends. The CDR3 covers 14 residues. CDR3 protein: CASTGGGYNSPLHF. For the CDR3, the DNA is TGTGCCAGCACGGGAGGGGGCTATAATTCACCCCTCCACTTT.

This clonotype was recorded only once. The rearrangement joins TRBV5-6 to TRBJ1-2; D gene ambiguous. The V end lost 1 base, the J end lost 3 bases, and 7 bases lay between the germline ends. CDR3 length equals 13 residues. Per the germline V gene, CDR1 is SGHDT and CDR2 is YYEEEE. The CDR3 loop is CASSLRQDYGYTF. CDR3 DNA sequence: TGTGCCAGCAGCTTGAGGCAGGACTATGGCTACACCTTC.

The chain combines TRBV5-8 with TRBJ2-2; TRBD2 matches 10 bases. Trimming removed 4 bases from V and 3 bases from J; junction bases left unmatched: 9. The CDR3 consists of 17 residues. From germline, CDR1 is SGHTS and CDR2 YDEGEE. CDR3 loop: CASSRPLAGVDTGELFF. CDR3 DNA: TGTGCCAGCAGCCGGCCTCTAGCGGGAGTGGACACCGGGGAGCTGTTTTTT. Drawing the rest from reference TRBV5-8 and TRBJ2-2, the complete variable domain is EAGVTQSPTHLIKTRGQQATLRCSPISGHTSVYWYQQALGLGLQFLLWYDEGEERNRGNFPPRFSGRQFPNYSSELNVNALELEDSALYLCASSRPLAGVDTGELFFGEGSRLTVL.

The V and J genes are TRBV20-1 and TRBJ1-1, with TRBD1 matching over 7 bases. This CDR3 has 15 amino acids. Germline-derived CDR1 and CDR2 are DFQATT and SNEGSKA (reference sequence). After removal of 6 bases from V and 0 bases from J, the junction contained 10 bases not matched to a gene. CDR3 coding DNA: TGCAGTGCCTGGCGACGGGACAGATTGAACACTGAAGCTTTCTTT. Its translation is CSAWRRDRLNTEAFF.

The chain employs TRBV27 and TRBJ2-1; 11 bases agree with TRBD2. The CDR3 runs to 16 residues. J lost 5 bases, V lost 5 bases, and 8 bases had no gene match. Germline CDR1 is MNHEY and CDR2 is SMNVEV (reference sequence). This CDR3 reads CASSPKLAGVNNEQFF. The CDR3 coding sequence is TGTGCCAGCAGTCCGAAACTAGCGGGAGTAAACAATGAGCAGTTCTTC.

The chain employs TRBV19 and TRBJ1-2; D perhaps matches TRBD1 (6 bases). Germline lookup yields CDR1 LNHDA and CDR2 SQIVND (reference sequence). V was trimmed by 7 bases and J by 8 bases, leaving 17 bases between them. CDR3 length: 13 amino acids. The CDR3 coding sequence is TGTGCCAGTAAACAGTCGGGGGGCGACGGCTACACCTTC. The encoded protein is CASKQSGGDGYTF.

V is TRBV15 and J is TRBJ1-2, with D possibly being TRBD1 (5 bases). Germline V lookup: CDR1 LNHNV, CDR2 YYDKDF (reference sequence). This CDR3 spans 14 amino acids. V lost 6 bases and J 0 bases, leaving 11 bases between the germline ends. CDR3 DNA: TGTGCCACCAGGAAGACAGCTACTAACTATGGCTACACCTTC. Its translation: CATRKTATNYGYTF. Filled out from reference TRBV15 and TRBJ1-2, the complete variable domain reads DAMVIQNPRYQVTQFGKPVTLSCSQTLNHNVMYWYQQKSSQAPKLLFHYYDKDFNNEADTPDNFQSRRPNTSFCFLDIRSPGLGDTAMYLCATRKTATNYGYTFGSGTRLTVV.

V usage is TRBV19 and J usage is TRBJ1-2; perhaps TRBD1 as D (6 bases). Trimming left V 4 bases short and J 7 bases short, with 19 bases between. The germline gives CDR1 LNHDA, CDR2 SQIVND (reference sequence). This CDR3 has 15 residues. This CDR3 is CASSTERTAPFGYTF. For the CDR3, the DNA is TGTGCCAGTAGTACAGAACGGACAGCCCCCTTTGGCTACACCTTC.

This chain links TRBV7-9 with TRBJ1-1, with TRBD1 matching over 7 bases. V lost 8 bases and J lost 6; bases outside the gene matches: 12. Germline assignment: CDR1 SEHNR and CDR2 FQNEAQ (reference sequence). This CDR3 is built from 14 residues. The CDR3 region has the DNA TGTGCCAGCGAGTCTATAAGGGGGCGATCTGAAGCTTTCTTT. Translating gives CASESIRGRSEAFF. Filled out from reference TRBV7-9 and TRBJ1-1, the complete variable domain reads DTGVSQNPRHKITKRGQNVTFRCDPISEHNRLYWYRQTLGQGPEFLTYFQNEAQLEKSRLLSDRFSAERPKGSFSTLEIQRTEQGDSAMYLCASESIRGRSEAFFGQGTRLTVV.

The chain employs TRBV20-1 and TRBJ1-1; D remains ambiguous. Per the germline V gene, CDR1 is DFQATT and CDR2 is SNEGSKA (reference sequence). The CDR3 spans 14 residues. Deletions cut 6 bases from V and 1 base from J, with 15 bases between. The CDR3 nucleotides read TGCAGTGCGGATGGCGTGCTCGGGAACACTGAAGCTTTCTTT. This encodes CSADGVLGNTEAFF.

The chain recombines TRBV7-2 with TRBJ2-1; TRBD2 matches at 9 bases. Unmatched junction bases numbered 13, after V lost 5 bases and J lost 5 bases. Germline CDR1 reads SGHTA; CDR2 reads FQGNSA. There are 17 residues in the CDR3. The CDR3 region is CASSPRRAAGGHNEQFF. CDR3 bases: TGTGCCAGCAGCCCCCGACGGGCAGCGGGGGGCCACAATGAGCAGTTCTTC.

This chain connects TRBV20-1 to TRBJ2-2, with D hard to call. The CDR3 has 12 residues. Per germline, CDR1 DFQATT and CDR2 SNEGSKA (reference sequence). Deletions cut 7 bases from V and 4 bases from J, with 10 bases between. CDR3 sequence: CSGYKGTGELFF. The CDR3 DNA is TGCAGTGGGTATAAGGGCACCGGGGAGCTGTTTTTT.

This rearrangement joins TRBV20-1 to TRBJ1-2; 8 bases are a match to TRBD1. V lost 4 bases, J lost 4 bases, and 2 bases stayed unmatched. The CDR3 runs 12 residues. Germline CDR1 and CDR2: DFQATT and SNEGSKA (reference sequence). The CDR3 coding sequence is TGCAGTGCTACAGACAGGGGCTATGGCTACACCTTC. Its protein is CSATDRGYGYTF.